These T cell receptor beta chains were read from a single sample in a study of read filtering for tumor transcriptome and immune sequencing. TCRdb itself ran the reads through MiXCR, one entry per CDR3 protein. Of about 58,000 distinct CDR3 sequences in the sample, about 12% were seen once. Material: a population of CD138-negative cells sorted from bone marrow. The receptors derive from a donor at least 40 years old with multiple myeloma. The CDR3 runs from the conserved cysteine through the conserved F or W. The order of the fields is V gene, J gene, CDR3 protein.

TRBV4-1	TRBJ1-5	CASSRTTGGMGNQPQHF
TRBV2	TRBJ2-1	CASSPTSGVGNEQFF
TRBV28	TRBJ1-4	CASSRQGWDEKLFF
TRBV5-4	TRBJ2-7	CASSYATGAYEQYF
TRBV5-1	TRBJ2-7	CASSLSGHEQYF
TRBV11-2	TRBJ1-1	CASSQARYTEAFF
TRBV12-3/TRBV12-4	TRBJ2-2	CASSLNYRVTGELFF
TRBV7-2	TRBJ2-2	CASSFRNDGELFF
TRBV3-1	TRBJ2-3	CASRQLARPDTQYF
TRBV18	TRBJ1-6	CASRRAVSNSPLHF
TRBV7-3	TRBJ2-3	CASSRGRDPRTDTQYF
TRBV10-3	TRBJ1-1	CAISGLGAGTEAFF
TRBV28	TRBJ1-4	CASRGGGGKDEKLFF
TRBV7-9	TRBJ2-6	CASSRIQASISSGANVLTF
TRBV20-1	TRBJ2-1	CSAPSGTSGASYNEQFF
TRBV20-1	TRBJ1-1	CSASPTGPIAEAFF
TRBV19	TRBJ2-3	CACSNSLGTDTQYF
TRBV3-1	TRBJ1-1	CASSQVVGGTEAFF
TRBV18	TRBJ2-1	CASSTGTGPLVQFF
TRBV7-9	TRBJ2-5	CASSLWVAETQYF
TRBV6-6	TRBJ2-1	CASTALGEQFF
TRBV20-1	TRBJ2-5	CSARRQGDSETQYF
TRBV5-5	TRBJ2-3	CASSLALAGGPDTQYF
TRBV6-2/TRBV6-3	TRBJ2-2	CASRKGGRGTGELFF
TRBV12-3/TRBV12-4	TRBJ1-2	CASRGGQGDYGYTF
TRBV21-1	TRBJ1-5	CASSKDRGNQPQHF
TRBV29-1	TRBJ2-7	CSVGLMGEQYF
TRBV29-1	TRBJ2-2	CSVDRLSTGELFF
TRBV6-5	TRBJ2-7	CASSYSITGSPYEQYF
TRBV18	TRBJ1-2	CASSPPVGRIYGYTF
TRBV6-2/TRBV6-3	TRBJ1-4	CASSYRVGEKLFF
TRBV7-6	TRBJ2-5	CASSRAGMETQYF
TRBV4-1	TRBJ1-5	CASSQGWGASNQPQHF
TRBV7-9	TRBJ2-7	CASSDRGPYEQYF
TRBV6-5	TRBJ2-2	CASSNRAGGGELFF
TRBV5-6	TRBJ2-5	CASSGTGESQYF
TRBV5-4	TRBJ2-1	CASSNTGNEQFF
TRBV29-1	TRBJ2-3	CSVDSGDTQYF
TRBV4-1	TRBJ2-1	CASSQVPPESGGRVEQFF
TRBV5-6	TRBJ1-3	CASSLVQGAALF
TRBV19	TRBJ1-5	CASSASGYSNQPQHF
TRBV19	TRBJ1-6	CASSMVRRNRARNSPLHF
TRBV29-1	TRBJ2-2	CSVAENTGELFF
TRBV28	TRBJ2-1	CASCGMGSSYNEQFF
TRBV6-6	TRBJ2-7	CASSYQDRTSYEQYF
TRBV29-1	TRBJ1-1	CSVSKGYPEAFF
TRBV7-2	TRBJ1-2	CASILRPGPHGYTF
TRBV28	TRBJ2-2	CASSLFWVEDTGELFF
TRBV5-1	TRBJ2-2	CASTNMTAFTGELFF
TRBV2	TRBJ2-1	CASSEWAGGPDEQFF
TRBV10-1	TRBJ2-7	CASTSGDDNYEQYF
TRBV29-1	TRBJ1-1	CSVGTGRRTEAFF
TRBV5-1	TRBJ1-1	CASSQTGIRNTEAFF
TRBV7-8	TRBJ2-1	CASSLEGSYNEQFF
TRBV6-1	TRBJ2-1	CASSARRSAVYNEQFF
TRBV27	TRBJ2-7	CASSSPPTYEQYF
TRBV5-5	TRBJ1-2	CASSPEVYGYTF
TRBV5-1	TRBJ1-5	CASRASAVGNQPQHF
TRBV28	TRBJ2-3	CASRGALGTDTQYF